This T cell receptor (beta chain) was sequenced for a study of T cell changes during pregnancy in multiple sclerosis. Produced via immunoSEQ multiplex PCR; TCRdb's table is partial and in-frame only. The table includes around 39,000 clones, approximately 90% detected once. The CDR3 is 13 amino acids. V dropped 0 bases and J dropped 14 bases, with 11 bases sitting between them. Germline assignment: CDR1 PRHDT and CDR2 FYEKMQ (reference sequence). Material: CD8+ T cells from peripheral blood mononuclear cells, obtained before pregnancy. The gene calls are TRBV13 and TRBJ1-6; a weak D match, TRBD1 (6 bases). This TCR was sampled from a female donor with multiple sclerosis, enrolled in a pregnancy study. CDR3 sequence (DNA): TGTGCCAGCAGCTTAGGGGACAGTGCGTCCCTCCACTTT. Its protein product is CASSLGDSASLHF. The complete variable domain, with remaining parts taken from reference TRBV13 and TRBJ1-6, reads AAGVIQSPRHLIKEKRETATLKCYPIPRHDTVYWYQQGPGQDPQFLISFYEKMQSDKGSIPDRFSAQQFSDYHSELNMSSLELGDSALYFCASSLGDSASLHFGNGTRLTVT.